The next 16 T cell receptor beta chains were all read from a single sample in a study of shared T cell receptors in the human thymus. Data came from immunoSEQ multiplex PCR; TCRdb stores just in-frame clones and leaves some out. The sample shows roughly 560,000 clones, roughly 74% of them seen only once. The data also belong to a second study, concerning human thymus T cells.

Specimen: thymocytes. The receptors were gathered from a boy younger than two with a congenital heart defect.

This clone was observed a handful of times. The chain carries TRBV25-1 and TRBJ1-1; maybe TRBD1 (6 bases). V was pared by 8 bases and J by 1 base, with 17 bases between. From germline, CDR1 is MGHDK and CDR2 SYGVNS. The CDR3 sequence is 15 residues long. CDR3 bases: TGTGCCAGCGCTGTCACCGGGACACCGAACACTGAAGCTTTCTTT. This sequence encodes CASAVTGTPNTEAFF.

J is TRBJ2-5 and V is TRBV4-1, with 9 bases lining up with TRBD1. The J call may be incorrect, as the DNA end agrees better with TRBJ2-7. The germline CDR1 and CDR2 sequences are MGHRA and YSYEKL. This CDR3 is built from 17 residues. DNA for the CDR3: TGCGCCAGCAGCCAACGTACCCGGGACAGGGCCTCCTACGAGCAGTACTTC. Translating it yields CASSQRTRDRASYEQYF.

The rearrangement joins TRBV5-1 to TRBJ2-7, with 9 bases aligning to TRBD1. This CDR3 has 17 amino acids. Germline lookup yields CDR1 SGHRS and CDR2 YFSETQ. Germline trimming cut 6 bases from V and 0 bases from J; bases unmatched to any gene: 13. This CDR3 is CASNPGAGQGNSYEQYF. Written as DNA, the CDR3 is TGCGCCAGCAACCCAGGAGCGGGACAGGGAAACTCCTACGAGCAGTACTTC.

The chain joins TRBV19 to TRBJ1-4, with D possibly being TRBD1 (5 bases). The CDR3 has 14 residues. CDR1 is LNHDA and CDR2 is SQIVND in the germline V gene (reference sequence). The V end was cut by 5 bases, the J end by 7 bases, with 14 bases between. In nucleotides, the CDR3 is TGTGCCAGTAGTGACAAGGGGCCAGGTGAAAAACTGTTTTTT. As protein: CASSDKGPGEKLFF.

J is TRBJ2-5 and V is TRBV5-1; a possible D gene is TRBD2 (5 bases). Per germline, CDR1 SGHRS and CDR2 YFSETQ. Trimming left V 4 bases short and J 1 base short, with 11 bases between. CDR3 length equals 14 residues. CDR3 bases: TGCGCCAGCAGCCCGTCGGGGTTCCAAGAGACCCAGTACTTC. This translates into CASSPSGFQETQYF. Drawing the rest from reference TRBV5-1 and TRBJ2-5, the complete variable domain is KAGVTQTPRYLIKTRGQQVTLSCSPISGHRSVSWYQQTPGQGLQFLFEYFSETQRNKGNFPGRFSGRQFSNSRSEMNVSTLELGDSALYLCASSPSGFQETQYFGPGTRLLVL.

The CDR3 sequence is CASTPGGSSYNEQFF. The CDR3 DNA sequence: TGTGCCAGCACCCCCGGCGGGAGCTCCTACAATGAGCAGTTCTTC. The J gene is TRBJ2-1, the V gene TRBV6-6; 7 nucleotides line up with TRBD2. Trimming at V came to 7 bases and at J to 0 bases, leaving 6 bases not matched to a gene. CDR1 is MNHNY, CDR2 SVGAGI, per germline (reference sequence). The CDR3 covers 15 residues.

The chain is built from TRBV19 and TRBJ1-1; no definite D call. The V and J ends lost 1 base and 6 bases respectively, with 18 bases between them. Germline V gives CDR1 LNHDA, CDR2 SQIVND (reference sequence). The CDR3 spans 16 residues. The CDR3 here is CASSIAGSPEDPEAFF. The CDR3 DNA is TGTGCCAGTAGTATAGCTGGGAGTCCGGAGGACCCTGAAGCTTTCTTT.

V gene TRBV28 combines with J gene TRBJ2-1; TRBD2 matches 8 bases. The CDR3 has 14 residues. J lost 9 bases, V lost 11 bases, and 15 bases had no gene match. CDR1 and CDR2 from the germline V gene are MDHEN and SYDVKM. The CDR3 nucleotides are TGTGCCTCCCCCGCGGGAGGCCGGGGGAGTGAGCAGTTCTTC. It yields the protein CASPAGGRGSEQFF.

The chain employs TRBV27 and TRBJ2-3, with 11 bases fitting TRBD2. The V and J ends lost 3 bases and 6 bases, in that order; junction bases with no gene match: 26. Germline CDR1 MNHEY, CDR2 SMNVEV (reference sequence). The CDR3 contains 22 residues. In DNA form, the CDR3 reads TGTGCCAGCAGTTTCCCCCTATGGACTAGCGGGTTTGTAACCCTCGTATGGGATACGCAGTATTTT. Translation: CASSFPLWTSGFVTLVWDTQYF.

The chain employs TRBV6-6 and TRBJ2-7, with 8 bases lining up with TRBD2. The CDR3 totals 16 residues. Per germline, CDR1 MNHNY and CDR2 SVGAGI (reference sequence). Trimming removed 2 bases from V and 4 bases from J; junction bases left unmatched: 10. The CDR3, as DNA: TGTGCCAGCAGTTACAGGTTAGCGGGATTCGAGTACGAGCAGTACTTC. It is translated as CASSYRLAGFEYEQYF.

The V call is TRBV28, the J call TRBJ2-1; 8 bases agree with TRBD2. V gave up 3 bases and J gave up 4 bases; unmatched junction bases: 11. Germline V CDR1 and CDR2: MDHEN, SYDVKM. This CDR3 contains 17 residues. CDR3 nucleotides: TGTGCCAGCAGTTTGCATCGGGAGGGCCTGGGGTACAATGAGCAGTTCTTC. It codes for CASSLHREGLGYNEQFF.

The chain uses TRBV27 and TRBJ1-1; 7 bases are shared with TRBD1. CDR3 length equals 14 residues. The germline gives CDR1 MNHEY, CDR2 SMNVEV (reference sequence). J gave up 1 base and V 6 bases, and 5 bases lay outside the gene matches. The CDR3 loop is CASSSGDRNTEAFF. In nucleotides, the CDR3 is TGTGCCAGCAGCTCAGGGGACAGGAACACTGAAGCTTTCTTT.

The sample holds a few counts of this clone. The gene calls are TRBV6-1 and TRBJ1-2; D remains unclear. V lost 0 bases and J lost 2, with 7 bases in between. CDR1 and CDR2 (germline): MNHNS, SASEGT. The CDR3 totals 14 residues. CDR3: CASSEAVQNYGYTF. The CDR3 bases are TGTGCCAGCAGTGAAGCGGTACAGAACTATGGCTACACCTTC.

The chain carries TRBV5-6 and TRBJ1-2; a possible D gene is TRBD1 (5 bases). The CDR3 covers 12 residues. V was shortened by 4 bases and J by 8 bases, with 12 bases between the two germline ends. Germline values: CDR1 SGHDT, CDR2 YYEEEE. The CDR3 protein is CASSVTGNGYTF. CDR3 nucleotides: TGTGCCAGCAGCGTTACAGGAAACGGCTACACCTTC.

The genes are TRBV9 and TRBJ1-3; no definite D call. Germline V gives CDR1 SGDLS, CDR2 YYNGEE. Trimming cost V 3 bases and J 9 bases, with 22 bases left between them. CDR3 length equals 16 residues. The CDR3 is CASSAAQTPSSGTIYF. In nucleotides, the CDR3 is TGTGCCAGCAGCGCCGCCCAGACACCCTCAAGTGGCACCATATATTTT.

The sample holds a few counts of this clone. The V call is TRBV27, the J call TRBJ2-7; the D is unclear. The CDR3 loop spans 12 amino acids. Trimming stripped 0 bases from V and 5 bases from J, with 5 bases between. Germline loops: CDR1 MNHEY, CDR2 SMNVEV (reference sequence). The DNA of the CDR3 is TGTGCCAGCAGTTTATCGGGCCACGAGCAGTACTTC. The encoded protein is CASSLSGHEQYF.